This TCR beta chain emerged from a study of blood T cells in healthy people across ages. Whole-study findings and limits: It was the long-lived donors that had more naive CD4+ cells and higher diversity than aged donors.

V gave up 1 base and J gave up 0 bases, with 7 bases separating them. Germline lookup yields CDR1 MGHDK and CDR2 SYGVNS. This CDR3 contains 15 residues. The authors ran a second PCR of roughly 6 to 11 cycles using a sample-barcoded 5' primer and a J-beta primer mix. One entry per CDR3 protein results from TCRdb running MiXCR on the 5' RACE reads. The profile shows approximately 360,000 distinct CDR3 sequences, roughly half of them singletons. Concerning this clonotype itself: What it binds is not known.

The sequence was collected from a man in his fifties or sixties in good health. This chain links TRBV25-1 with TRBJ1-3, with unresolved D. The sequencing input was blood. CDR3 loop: CASSEFRFSGNTIYF. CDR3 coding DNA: TGTGCCAGCAGTGAATTCAGGTTCTCTGGAAACACCATATATTTT.